This T cell receptor beta chain was obtained from a study of blood T cell repertoires in COVID-19. Looking at the study overall: The United States, Italy and Spain supplied acute and convalescent COVID-19 samples.

Here immunoSEQ multiplex PCR was the method, and the copy in TCRdb shows in-frame clones only, minus some. The sample lists under 40,000 clones, approximately 82% seen once, with roughly 7.5% in the top ten. Germline V CDR1 and CDR2: MNHEY, SMNVEV (reference sequence). V dropped 3 bases and J dropped 5 bases, with 11 bases sitting between them. This CDR3 spans 15 amino acids. This chain joins TRBV27 and TRBJ1-6; maybe TRBD1 (5 bases). The receptor comes from a woman aged 55-70 years with acute or convalescent COVID-19. Sequenced sample: peripheral blood. CDR3 nucleotide sequence: TGTGCCAGCAGTTTGGGGGGGAGCAATAATTCACCCCTCCACTTT. Amino acids: CASSLGGSNNSPLHF.